This TCR beta chain was retrieved from a study of T cell responses to AZD1222 COVID-19 vaccine. General study findings and limits: Sampling that yielded the repertoires occurred only after the peak T cell response.

Turning to this clone: Its specificity is unknown.

Using immunoSEQ multiplex PCR, the repertoire was profiled, and TCRdb retains in-frame clones only, with some absent. This sample has approximately 92,000 clones, with 87% found just once. This specimen was peripheral blood, taken on day 0 of AZD1222 vaccination. This sequence originates from an adult in good health.

The CDR3 DNA sequence: TGTGCCAGCAGAGGGACAGGTGTTAACACCGGGGAGCTGTTTTTT. Residues: CASRGTGVNTGELFF. The rearrangement links TRBV6-5 to TRBJ2-2, with 8 bases matching TRBD1. The germline V gene has CDR1 MNHEY and CDR2 SVGAGI. The CDR3 is made up of 15 amino acids. The V and J ends lost 6 bases and 2 bases, in that order; junction bases with no gene match: 5.